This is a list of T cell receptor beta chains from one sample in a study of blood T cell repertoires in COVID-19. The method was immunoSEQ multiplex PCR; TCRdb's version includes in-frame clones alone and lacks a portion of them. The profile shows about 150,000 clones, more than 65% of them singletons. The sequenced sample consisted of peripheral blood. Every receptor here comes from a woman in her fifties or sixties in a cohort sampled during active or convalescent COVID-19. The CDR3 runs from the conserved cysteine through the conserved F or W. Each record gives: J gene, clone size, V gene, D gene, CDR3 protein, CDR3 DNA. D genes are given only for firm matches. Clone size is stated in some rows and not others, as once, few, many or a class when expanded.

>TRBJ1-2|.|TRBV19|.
CASSPGLSLYGYTF
TGTGCCAGTAGTCCCGGACTGTCCCTCTATGGCTACACCTTC
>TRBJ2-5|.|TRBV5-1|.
CASSLNVGQETQYF
TGCGCCAGCAGCTTGAACGTCGGGCAAGAGACCCAGTACTTC
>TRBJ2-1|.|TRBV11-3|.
CASSSRDSSYNEQFF
TGTGCCAGCAGCTCACGGGACTCCTCCTACAATGAGCAGTTCTTC
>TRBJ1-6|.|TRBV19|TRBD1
CASSIALYRGNSPLHF
TGTGCCAGTAGTATAGCGCTGTACAGGGGTAATTCACCCCTCCACTTT
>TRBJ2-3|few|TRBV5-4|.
CASSLPGRGATDTQYF
TGTGCCAGCAGCTTGCCGGGACGCGGGGCCACAGATACGCAGTATTTT
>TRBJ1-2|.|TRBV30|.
CAWSVLGPSGYTF
TGTGCCTGGAGTGTACTTGGTCCCTCTGGCTACACCTTC
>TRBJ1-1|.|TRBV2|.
CASSESLRNTEAFF
TGTGCCAGCAGTGAATCCCTGAGGAACACTGAAGCTTTCTTT
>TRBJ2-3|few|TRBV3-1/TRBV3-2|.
CASSQNFGDTQYF
TGTGCCAGCAGCCAAAACTTCGGAGATACGCAGTATTTT
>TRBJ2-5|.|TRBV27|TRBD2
CASSPRLAGTQETQYF
TGTGCCAGCAGTCCAAGACTAGCGGGGACACAAGAGACCCAGTACTTC
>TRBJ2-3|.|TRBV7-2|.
CASSSQSKTSTDTQYF
TGTGCCAGCAGCTCCCAAAGTAAGACTAGCACAGATACGCAGTATTTT
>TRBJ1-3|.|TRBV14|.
CASSQDLVRGTGNTIYF
TGTGCCAGCAGCCAAGATTTAGTCCGGGGAACCGGAAACACCATATATTTT
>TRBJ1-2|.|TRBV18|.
CASSPATETNYGYTF
TGTGCCAGCTCACCCGCGACGGAGACTAACTATGGCTACACCTTC
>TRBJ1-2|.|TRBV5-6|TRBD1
CASSSRQGRDGYTF
TGTGCCAGCAGCTCGAGACAGGGGAGGGATGGCTACACCTTC
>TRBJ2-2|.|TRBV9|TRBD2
CASSVEGISGGAPGELFF
TGTGCCAGCAGCGTAGAGGGGATTAGCGGGGGGGCCCCCGGGGAGCTGTTTTTT
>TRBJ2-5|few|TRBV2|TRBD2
CASPAGGQETQYF
TGTGCCAGCCCAGCGGGAGGGCAAGAGACCCAGTACTTC
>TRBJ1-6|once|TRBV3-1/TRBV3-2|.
CASSQSYNSPLHF
TGTGCCAGCAGCCAATCCTACAATTCACCCCTCCACTTT
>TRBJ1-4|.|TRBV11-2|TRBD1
CASSLLQGAGREKLFF
TGTGCCAGCAGCTTATTACAGGGGGCCGGTCGGGAAAAACTGTTTTTT
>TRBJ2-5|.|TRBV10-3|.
CAISVSGQETQYF
TGTGCCATCAGTGTCTCAGGGCAAGAGACCCAGTACTTC
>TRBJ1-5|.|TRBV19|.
CASSIDRRRQPQHF
TGTGCCAGTAGTATAGATCGGAGGCGGCAGCCCCAGCATTTT
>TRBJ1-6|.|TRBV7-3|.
CASSLMGPNSPLHF
TGTGCCAGCAGCTTAATGGGGCCCAATTCACCCCTCCACTTT
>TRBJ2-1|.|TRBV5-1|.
CASSTGIQYNEQFF
TGCGCCAGTTCGACTGGCATTCAGTACAATGAGCAGTTCTTC
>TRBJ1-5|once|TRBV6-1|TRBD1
CASSEAGDRSNSNQPQHF
TGTGCCAGCAGTGAAGCCGGGGACAGATCTAATAGCAATCAGCCCCAGCATTTT